These 4 T cell receptor beta chains originate from one sample sequenced in a study of cytomegalovirus exposure and HLA in healthy donors. The PCR was carried out with 60 Vbeta primers and 13 Jbeta primers. Profiled with immunoSEQ multiplex PCR; TCRdb holds only in-frame clones, not every one. Among 90,000 to 120,000 clones listed, around 80% were seen once. Input material: PBMCs. These receptors all come from a female donor in good health and CMV-seropositive.

The chain couples TRBV5-1 to TRBJ2-5, with D hard to call. The CDR3 runs to 12 residues. Germline V gene lookup returns CDR1 SGHRS and CDR2 YFSETQ. Trimming removed 4 bases from V and 0 bases from J, with 4 bases in between. The CDR3 loop reads CASSLNQETQYF. CDR3 nucleotides: TGCGCCAGCAGCCTAAACCAAGAGACCCAGTACTTC.

V and J are TRBV27 and TRBJ1-2, with 7 nucleotides matching TRBD1. V lost 3 bases to trimming and J lost 5 bases; unmatched junction nucleotides: 9. The CDR3 has 15 amino acids. Per the germline V gene, CDR1 is MNHEY and CDR2 is SMNVEV (reference sequence). The chain's CDR3 is CASSFGQEGYYGYTF. The CDR3 DNA follows: TGTGCCAGCAGTTTCGGACAGGAGGGCTATTATGGCTACACCTTC.

The gene calls are TRBV7-9 and TRBJ1-2; 10 positions agree with TRBD1. This CDR3 is 15 amino acids long. Trimming removed 5 bases from V and 7 bases from J; junction bases left unmatched: 10. Per germline, CDR1 SEHNR and CDR2 FQNEAQ (reference sequence). CDR3 bases: TGTGCCAGCAGCCCGACAGGGGGCTTTAATAGTGGCTACACCTTC. Residues: CASSPTGGFNSGYTF.

This clone was seen a single time. Here the CDR3 DNA reads TGCGCCAGCAGCTTGGAGCGGGCCTACAATGAGCAGTTCTTC. This sequence encodes CASSLERAYNEQFF. The chain joins TRBV5-1 to TRBJ2-1; a weak D match, TRBD2 (6 bases). Germline V lookup: CDR1 SGHRS, CDR2 YFSETQ. The CDR3 is 14 amino acids. V lost 0 bases, J lost 2 bases, and 6 bases lay in between.